This T cell receptor beta chain was obtained from a study of blood T cell repertoires in COVID-19. About the research overall: PBMCs, B-cell-depleted T cells, or T cells provided the cDNA or gDNA that made up the material.

Seattle participants joined during active infection and were tracked over time. Germline assignment: CDR1 SGHTA and CDR2 FQGNSA. This CDR3 spans 18 amino acids. J gave up 5 bases and V 1 base, and 12 bases lay outside the gene matches. Generated by immunoSEQ multiplex PCR, the TCRdb table keeps only in-frame clones and is missing some. The data show 310,000 or so clones, almost 90% seen once. Sample: peripheral blood. The clonotype was recovered from a woman in her 30s with COVID-19, enrolled during active disease. The gene calls are TRBV7-2 and TRBJ2-2, with 8 bases lining up with TRBD1. The DNA of the CDR3 is TGTGCCAGCAGCTTAGTAGGCAGGGGGCAAGTTAGGACCGGGGAGCTGTTTTTT. Amino acid sequence: CASSLVGRGQVRTGELFF.